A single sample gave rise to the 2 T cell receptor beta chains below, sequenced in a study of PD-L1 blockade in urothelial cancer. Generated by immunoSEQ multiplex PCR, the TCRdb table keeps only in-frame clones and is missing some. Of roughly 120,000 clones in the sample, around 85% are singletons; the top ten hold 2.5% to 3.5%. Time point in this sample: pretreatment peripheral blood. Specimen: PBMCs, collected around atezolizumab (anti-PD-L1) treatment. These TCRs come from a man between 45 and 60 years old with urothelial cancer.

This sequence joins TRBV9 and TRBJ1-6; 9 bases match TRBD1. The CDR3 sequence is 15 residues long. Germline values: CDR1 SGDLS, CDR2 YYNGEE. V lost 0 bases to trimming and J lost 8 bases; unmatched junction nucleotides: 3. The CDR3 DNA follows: TGTGCCAGCAGCGTAGCTACAGGGGGCGATTCACCCCTCCACTTT. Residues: CASSVATGGDSPLHF.

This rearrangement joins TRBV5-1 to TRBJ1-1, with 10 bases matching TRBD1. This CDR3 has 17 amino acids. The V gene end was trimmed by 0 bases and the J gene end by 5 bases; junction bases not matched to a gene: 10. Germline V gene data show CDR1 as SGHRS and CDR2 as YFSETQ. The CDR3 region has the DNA TGCGCCAGCAGCTTGGGGAGGACAGGGGGTTCGGGAACTGAAGCTTTCTTT. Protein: CASSLGRTGGSGTEAFF.